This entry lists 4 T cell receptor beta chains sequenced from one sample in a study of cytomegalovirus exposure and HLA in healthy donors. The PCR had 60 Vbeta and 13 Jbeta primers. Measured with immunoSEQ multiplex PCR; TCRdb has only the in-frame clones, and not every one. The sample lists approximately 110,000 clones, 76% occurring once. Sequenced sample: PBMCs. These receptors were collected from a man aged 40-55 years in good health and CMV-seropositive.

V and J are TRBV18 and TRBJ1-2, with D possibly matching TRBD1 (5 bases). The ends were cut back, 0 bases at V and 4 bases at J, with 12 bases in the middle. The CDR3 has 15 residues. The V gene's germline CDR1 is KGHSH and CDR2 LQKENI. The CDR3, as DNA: TGTGCCAGCTCACCACCGGACCAGGGCGGCTATGGCTACACCTTC. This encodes CASSPPDQGGYGYTF.

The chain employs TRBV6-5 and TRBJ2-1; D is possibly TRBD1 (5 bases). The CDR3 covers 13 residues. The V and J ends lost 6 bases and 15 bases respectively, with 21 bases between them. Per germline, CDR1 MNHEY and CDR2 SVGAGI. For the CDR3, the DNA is TGTGCCAGCAGGGAAGGGGATACAGGTTGTCGGTTCTTC. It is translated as CASREGDTGCRFF.

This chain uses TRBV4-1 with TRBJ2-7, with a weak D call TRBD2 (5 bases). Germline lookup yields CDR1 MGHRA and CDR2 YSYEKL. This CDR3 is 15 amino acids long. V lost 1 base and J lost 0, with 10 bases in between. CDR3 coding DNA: TGCGCCAGCAGCCAAGTCTACGGGAACTCCTACGAGCAGTACTTC. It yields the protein CASSQVYGNSYEQYF.

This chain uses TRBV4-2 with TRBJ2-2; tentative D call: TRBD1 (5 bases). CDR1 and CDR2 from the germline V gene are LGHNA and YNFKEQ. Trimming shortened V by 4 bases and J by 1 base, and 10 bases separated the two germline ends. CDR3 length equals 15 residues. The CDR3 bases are TGTGCCAGCAGCCGTGGCAGGGAGAACACCGGGGAGCTGTTTTTT. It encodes CASSRGRENTGELFF.